These T cell receptor beta chains were read from a single sample in a study of cytomegalovirus exposure and HLA in healthy donors. Sequencing used immunoSEQ multiplex PCR; TCRdb keeps in-frame clones, though not all of them. The sample contains some 89,000 clones, 75% to 85% of which appear only once. The sequenced material came from PBMCs. The receptors stem from a woman aged 25-40 years in good health and CMV-seronegative. The CDR3 runs from the conserved cysteine through the conserved F or W. Each record gives: V gene, D gene, clone size, CDR3 length, J gene, CDR3 DNA, CDR3 protein. A D gene is named only where the DNA matches it firmly. A clone size is listed for some rows: how often the clone was seen (once, few, many), or a class if it is expanded.

v_call: TRBV15; d_call: TRBD1; clone_size: NA; cdr3_length: 17; j_call: TRBJ1-6; cdr3_nt: TGTGCCACCAGCAGGTTACAGGGGGCAGCGTATAATTCACCCCTCCACTTT; cdr3_aa: CATSRLQGAAYNSPLHF
v_call: TRBV28; d_call: NA; clone_size: few; cdr3_length: 13; j_call: TRBJ1-2; cdr3_nt: TGTGCCAGCAGGGGGGGTGGGAACTATGGCTACACCTTC; cdr3_aa: CASRGGGNYGYTF
v_call: TRBV5-6; d_call: TRBD2; clone_size: NA; cdr3_length: 15; j_call: TRBJ2-1; cdr3_nt: TGTGCCAGCAGCTCCTGGGCGGGAGGCTACAATGAGCAGTTCTTC; cdr3_aa: CASSSWAGGYNEQFF
v_call: TRBV18; d_call: NA; clone_size: NA; cdr3_length: 13; j_call: TRBJ2-7; cdr3_nt: TGTGCCAGCTCACCTCAGGGGAACTACGAGCAGTACTTC; cdr3_aa: CASSPQGNYEQYF
v_call: TRBV14; d_call: TRBD2; clone_size: NA; cdr3_length: 15; j_call: TRBJ2-1; cdr3_nt: TGTGCCAGCAGCCGGACTAGCGGGGCACACAATGAGCAGTTCTTC; cdr3_aa: CASSRTSGAHNEQFF
v_call: TRBV4-1; d_call: TRBD1; clone_size: NA; cdr3_length: 17; j_call: TRBJ1-2; cdr3_nt: TGCGCCAGCAGCCAAGGCAGGGACAGTTCTCTAGCCTATGGCTACACCTTC; cdr3_aa: CASSQGRDSSLAYGYTF
v_call: TRBV28; d_call: NA; clone_size: NA; cdr3_length: 15; j_call: TRBJ2-6; cdr3_nt: TGTGCCAGCAGTTTAGCCTACCCTGGGGCCAACGTCCTGACTTTC; cdr3_aa: CASSLAYPGANVLTF
v_call: TRBV5-1; d_call: NA; clone_size: NA; cdr3_length: 13; j_call: TRBJ2-6; cdr3_nt: TGCGCCAGCGTTGGGGCCGGGGCCAACGTCCTGACTTTC; cdr3_aa: CASVGAGANVLTF
v_call: TRBV5-1; d_call: TRBD1; clone_size: NA; cdr3_length: 14; j_call: TRBJ2-5; cdr3_nt: TGCGCCAGCAGCATAGAGACAGGGCAAGAGACCCAGTACTTC; cdr3_aa: CASSIETGQETQYF
v_call: TRBV29-1; d_call: TRBD1; clone_size: NA; cdr3_length: 15; j_call: TRBJ2-5; cdr3_nt: TGCAGCGTCCCGGGACAGAGTCATAAACAAGAGACCCAGTACTTC; cdr3_aa: CSVPGQSHKQETQYF
v_call: TRBV13; d_call: TRBD1; clone_size: NA; cdr3_length: 15; j_call: TRBJ2-6; cdr3_nt: TGTGCCAGCAGCTCGAGGGACAGGGGGCCCAACGTCCTGACTTTC; cdr3_aa: CASSSRDRGPNVLTF
v_call: TRBV9; d_call: TRBD2; clone_size: NA; cdr3_length: 16; j_call: TRBJ2-2; cdr3_nt: TGTGCCAGCAGCGGGGGGGGTCCCGCGAACACCGGGGAGCTGTTTTTT; cdr3_aa: CASSGGGPANTGELFF
v_call: TRBV28; d_call: TRBD2; clone_size: NA; cdr3_length: 17; j_call: TRBJ2-1; cdr3_nt: TGTGCCAGCAGTTTATTATCAGCGCTAGCGGTCCACAATGAGCAGTTCTTC; cdr3_aa: CASSLLSALAVHNEQFF
v_call: TRBV5-1; d_call: NA; clone_size: NA; cdr3_length: 20; j_call: TRBJ2-3; cdr3_nt: TGCGCCAGCAGCCAACCCCGGGACAGGGGAACTAGCGGGGGCACAGATACGCAGTATTTT; cdr3_aa: CASSQPRDRGTSGGTDTQYF
v_call: TRBV9; d_call: TRBD1; clone_size: NA; cdr3_length: 14; j_call: TRBJ1-2; cdr3_nt: TGTGCCAGCAGCCTTCTGGACAGGGACTATGGCTACACCTTC; cdr3_aa: CASSLLDRDYGYTF
v_call: TRBV5-1; d_call: NA; clone_size: NA; cdr3_length: 15; j_call: TRBJ2-1; cdr3_nt: TGCGCCAGCAGCTTGGGACAGGCGGCCTACAATGAGCAGTTCTTC; cdr3_aa: CASSLGQAAYNEQFF
v_call: TRBV5-1; d_call: TRBD1; clone_size: NA; cdr3_length: 13; j_call: TRBJ1-1; cdr3_nt: TGCGCCAGCAGCCCGGACAGGGGGCTTGAAGCTTTCTTT; cdr3_aa: CASSPDRGLEAFF
v_call: TRBV19; d_call: NA; clone_size: few; cdr3_length: 16; j_call: TRBJ2-2; cdr3_nt: TGTGCCAGTAGTCCCTGGACAGTGACGAACACCGGGGAGCTGTTTTTT; cdr3_aa: CASSPWTVTNTGELFF
v_call: TRBV14; d_call: TRBD1; clone_size: NA; cdr3_length: 15; j_call: TRBJ1-1; cdr3_nt: TGTGCCAGCAGCCTTCGGACAGGGGGCGAGACTGAAGCTTTCTTT; cdr3_aa: CASSLRTGGETEAFF
v_call: TRBV5-4; d_call: TRBD2; clone_size: NA; cdr3_length: 15; j_call: TRBJ2-1; cdr3_nt: TGTGCCAGCAGCTTGAGGCTAGCGGGAGTTTATGAGCAGTTCTTC; cdr3_aa: CASSLRLAGVYEQFF
v_call: TRBV18; d_call: TRBD1; clone_size: once; cdr3_length: 14; j_call: TRBJ2-5; cdr3_nt: TGTGCCAGCTCCCTGGACAGGGCACAAGAGACCCAGTACTTC; cdr3_aa: CASSLDRAQETQYF
v_call: TRBV2; d_call: TRBD1; clone_size: NA; cdr3_length: 11; j_call: TRBJ1-1; cdr3_nt: TGTGCCGGTACAGGGGGCCTAGAAGCTTTCTTT; cdr3_aa: CAGTGGLEAFF
v_call: TRBV28; d_call: TRBD1; clone_size: few; cdr3_length: 14; j_call: TRBJ1-5; cdr3_nt: TGTGCCAGCTGGGACAGGGATAGCAATCAGCCCCAGCATTTT; cdr3_aa: CASWDRDSNQPQHF
v_call: TRBV6-1; d_call: NA; clone_size: NA; cdr3_length: 13; j_call: TRBJ1-5; cdr3_nt: TGTGCCAGCAGTCACAGTGGGAATCAGCCCCAGCATTTT; cdr3_aa: CASSHSGNQPQHF
v_call: TRBV5-4; d_call: NA; clone_size: NA; cdr3_length: 15; j_call: TRBJ2-3; cdr3_nt: TGTGCCAGCAGCTTGGGCGTGTCTAGCACAGATACGCAGTATTTT; cdr3_aa: CASSLGVSSTDTQYF
v_call: TRBV7-2; d_call: NA; clone_size: NA; cdr3_length: 15; j_call: TRBJ1-5; cdr3_nt: TGTGCCAGCAGTAGGGGGGGCTCTAGCAATCAGCCCCAGCATTTT; cdr3_aa: CASSRGGSSNQPQHF
v_call: TRBV7-8; d_call: NA; clone_size: NA; cdr3_length: 17; j_call: TRBJ2-7; cdr3_nt: TGTGCCAGCAGCTTAGCGGGGGGGGCAGGGATCGTCTACGAGCAGTACTTC; cdr3_aa: CASSLAGGAGIVYEQYF
v_call: TRBV19; d_call: TRBD2; clone_size: NA; cdr3_length: 15; j_call: TRBJ2-7; cdr3_nt: TGTGCCAGTAGTACCCCAGCGGGAGGGCCGAACGAGCAGTACTTC; cdr3_aa: CASSTPAGGPNEQYF
v_call: TRBV28; d_call: TRBD1; clone_size: NA; cdr3_length: 14; j_call: TRBJ1-2; cdr3_nt: TGTGCCAGCAGTGGGGCAGGGGGGCTCTATGGCTACACCTTC; cdr3_aa: CASSGAGGLYGYTF
v_call: TRBV28; d_call: NA; clone_size: NA; cdr3_length: 10; j_call: TRBJ2-5; cdr3_nt: TGTGCCACGGAGCAAGAGACCCAGTACTTC; cdr3_aa: CATEQETQYF
v_call: TRBV27; d_call: TRBD2; clone_size: NA; cdr3_length: 15; j_call: TRBJ2-1; cdr3_nt: TGTGCCAGCAGAACAGGGACTAGCGGGTACAATGAGCAGTTCTTC; cdr3_aa: CASRTGTSGYNEQFF
v_call: TRBV6-6; d_call: TRBD1; clone_size: NA; cdr3_length: 14; j_call: TRBJ1-5; cdr3_nt: TGTGCCAGCACCGTGGGACAGCCCAATCAGCCCCAGCATTTT; cdr3_aa: CASTVGQPNQPQHF
v_call: TRBV28; d_call: TRBD2; clone_size: NA; cdr3_length: 16; j_call: TRBJ2-2; cdr3_nt: TGTGCCAGCAGCCGGGGGGGTAGCGAAAACACCGGGGAGCTGTTTTTT; cdr3_aa: CASSRGGSENTGELFF
v_call: TRBV15; d_call: TRBD2; clone_size: once; cdr3_length: 19; j_call: TRBJ2-1; cdr3_nt: TGTGCCACCAGCAGGGCCCGATTCGGGACTAGCGGGACCAACAATGAGCAGTTCTTC; cdr3_aa: CATSRARFGTSGTNNEQFF
v_call: TRBV9; d_call: TRBD2; clone_size: NA; cdr3_length: 17; j_call: TRBJ2-1; cdr3_nt: TGTGCCAGCAGCGTTGACAGCGGGAGCCATCTCCGCAATGAGCAGTTCTTC; cdr3_aa: CASSVDSGSHLRNEQFF
v_call: TRBV28; d_call: NA; clone_size: NA; cdr3_length: 14; j_call: TRBJ2-7; cdr3_nt: TGTGCCAGCAGTTTCAGGACAGTACGCTACGAGCAGTACTTC; cdr3_aa: CASSFRTVRYEQYF
v_call: TRBV2; d_call: TRBD1; clone_size: NA; cdr3_length: 13; j_call: TRBJ2-5; cdr3_nt: TGTGCCAGCAGTTCGGACAGGGGAGAGACCCAGTACTTC; cdr3_aa: CASSSDRGETQYF
v_call: TRBV19; d_call: TRBD2; clone_size: NA; cdr3_length: 15; j_call: TRBJ2-1; cdr3_nt: TGTGCCAGTAGTCCCGTAGGAGCGGGAGACAATGAGCAGTTCTTC; cdr3_aa: CASSPVGAGDNEQFF
v_call: TRBV5-1; d_call: TRBD1; clone_size: NA; cdr3_length: 15; j_call: TRBJ2-1; cdr3_nt: TGCGCCAGCAGAAAACCGGGACAGGACTACAATGAGCAGTTCTTC; cdr3_aa: CASRKPGQDYNEQFF
v_call: TRBV5-1; d_call: TRBD1; clone_size: NA; cdr3_length: 16; j_call: TRBJ1-1; cdr3_nt: TGCGCCAGCAGCTTGGCCGGTGACAGGGGGAACACTGAAGCTTTCTTT; cdr3_aa: CASSLAGDRGNTEAFF
v_call: TRBV10-3; d_call: TRBD2; clone_size: NA; cdr3_length: 15; j_call: TRBJ2-5; cdr3_nt: TGTGCCATCAGGAGGACTAGCGAACCCCAAGAGACCCAGTACTTC; cdr3_aa: CAIRRTSEPQETQYF
v_call: TRBV6-5; d_call: NA; clone_size: NA; cdr3_length: 15; j_call: TRBJ1-3; cdr3_nt: TGTGCCAGCAGTAAAGACAGGAGCTCTGGAAACACCATATATTTT; cdr3_aa: CASSKDRSSGNTIYF
v_call: TRBV18; d_call: NA; clone_size: NA; cdr3_length: 15; j_call: TRBJ1-6; cdr3_nt: TGTGCCAGCTCACCACAAGTGGCCGCTGATTCACCCCTCCACTTT; cdr3_aa: CASSPQVAADSPLHF
v_call: TRBV27; d_call: TRBD2; clone_size: NA; cdr3_length: 15; j_call: TRBJ2-1; cdr3_nt: TGTGCCAGCAGTTTAGCTAGCGGGCCCCTCAATGAGCAGTTCTTC; cdr3_aa: CASSLASGPLNEQFF
v_call: TRBV7-2; d_call: NA; clone_size: NA; cdr3_length: 13; j_call: TRBJ1-1; cdr3_nt: TGTGCCAGCAGCTTAGCTTCCGGGACTGAAGCTTTCTTT; cdr3_aa: CASSLASGTEAFF
v_call: TRBV7-3; d_call: NA; clone_size: NA; cdr3_length: 15; j_call: TRBJ2-1; cdr3_nt: TGTGCCAGCAGTGGATTGGTCTCGATAGGGGGTGAGCAGTTCTTC; cdr3_aa: CASSGLVSIGGEQFF
v_call: TRBV30; d_call: NA; clone_size: NA; cdr3_length: 14; j_call: TRBJ2-5; cdr3_nt: TGTGCCTGGAGTAGCGGAGCCAAGGCGGAGACCCAGTACTTC; cdr3_aa: CAWSSGAKAETQYF
v_call: TRBV6-4; d_call: NA; clone_size: NA; cdr3_length: 14; j_call: TRBJ2-1; cdr3_nt: TGTGCCAGCAGCCCCAGGGTAGGGGCGAATGAGCAGTTCTTC; cdr3_aa: CASSPRVGANEQFF
v_call: TRBV6-4; d_call: NA; clone_size: NA; cdr3_length: 14; j_call: TRBJ1-1; cdr3_nt: TGTGCCAGCAGTGACTCGGAGGGTGTGACTGAAGCTTTCTTT; cdr3_aa: CASSDSEGVTEAFF